A selection of T cell receptor beta chains follows, all from one sample in a study of metastatic and nonmetastatic thyroid tumors. TCRdb re-analyzed the PCR reads using MiXCR. Of fewer than 45,000 clones listed, about a fifth are singletons. The specimen was blood. These receptors all come from a female donor with papillary thyroid cancer or a benign thyroid nodule (not recorded which). Some clones in this sample may be carry-over from other donors' samples. CDR3s include the opening cysteine and the closing phenylalanine or tryptophan. The D gene is left open where the match is weak. Clone sizes are given selectively: once, few, many, or a class where the clone is expanded.

D: TRBD2; J: TRBJ2-7; size: once; V: TRBV4-1; CDR3: CASSQAAGETYEQYF; DNA: TGCGCCAGCAGCCAAGCGGCGGGAGAGACCTACGAGCAGTACTTC
D: .; J: TRBJ1-6; size: .; V: TRBV6-5; CDR3: CASSSQDYYNSPLHF; DNA: TGTGCCAGCAGTTCCCAGGACTACTATAATTCACCCCTCCACTTT
D: .; J: TRBJ1-2; size: medium-sized; V: TRBV28; CDR3: CASSRTGQLDGGYTF; DNA: TGTGCCAGCAGCCGAACGGGACAATTGGACGGGGGCTACACCTTC
D: .; J: TRBJ2-7; size: .; V: TRBV2; CDR3: CASMVGTYSSEQYF; DNA: TGTGCCAGCATGGTGGGGACGTACTCCTCCGAGCAGTACTTC
D: TRBD2; J: TRBJ2-7; size: .; V: TRBV19; CDR3: CASSIELAGGRYEQYF; DNA: TGTGCCAGTAGTATCGAACTAGCGGGAGGACGGTACGAGCAGTACTTC
D: .; J: TRBJ2-5; size: .; V: TRBV19; CDR3: CASAVFQETQYF; DNA: TGTGCCAGCGCTGTCTTCCAGGAGACCCAGTACTTC
D: .; J: TRBJ2-7; size: .; V: TRBV20-1; CDR3: CSSTIVCREPYEQYF; DNA: TGCAGTTCCACGATTGTTTGCCGGGAGCCCTACGAGCAGTACTTC
D: .; J: TRBJ1-2; size: many; V: TRBV5-5; CDR3: CASSDEWANYGYTF; DNA: TGTGCCAGCAGCGATGAGTGGGCTAACTATGGCTACACCTTC
D: TRBD2; J: TRBJ2-7; size: .; V: TRBV5-8; CDR3: CASSRGLAAKNEQYF; DNA: TGTGCCAGCAGCCGCGGACTAGCTGCTAAGAACGAGCAGTACTTT
D: TRBD1; J: TRBJ1-5; size: once; V: TRBV20-1; CDR3: CSHPQGGRNNQPQHF; DNA: TGCAGCCACCCCCAGGGGGGCAGGAACAATCAGCCCCAGCATTTT
D: .; J: TRBJ2-1; size: medium-sized; V: TRBV28; CDR3: CASSLTDPAYNEQFF; DNA: TGTGCCAGCAGTTTAACGGACCCAGCCTACAATGAGCAGTTCTTC
D: TRBD2; J: TRBJ2-1; size: .; V: TRBV7-8; CDR3: CASTGGRSYNEQFF; DNA: TGTGCCAGCACCGGCGGGAGGTCCTACAATGAGCAGTTCTTC
D: TRBD1; J: TRBJ2-7; size: many; V: TRBV7-6; CDR3: CASSRGTGNYEQYF; DNA: TGTGCCAGCAGCCGAGGGACAGGGAATTACGAGCAGTACTTC
D: .; J: TRBJ2-2; size: .; V: TRBV24-1; CDR3: CATSDRVAGTPLELFF; DNA: TGTGCCACCAGTGACCGAGTGGCAGGGACGCCCTTGGAGCTGTTTTTT
D: .; J: TRBJ1-6; size: many; V: TRBV20-1; CDR3: CSARVGNSPLHF; DNA: TGCAGTGCTAGAGTAGGGAATTCACCCCTCCACTTT
D: TRBD2; J: TRBJ2-3; size: many; V: TRBV11-2; CDR3: CASSSQLAGGTDTQYF; DNA: TGTGCCAGCAGCTCACAACTAGCGGGAGGTACAGATACGCAGTATTTT
D: .; J: TRBJ1-2; size: .; V: TRBV9; CDR3: CASSVDGRAGSGYTF; DNA: TGTGCCAGCAGCGTAGATGGCCGGGCCGGGAGTGGCTACACCTTC
D: TRBD2; J: TRBJ2-3; size: few; V: TRBV6-4; CDR3: CSSSDSGLAYSTDTQYF; DNA: TGTTCCAGCAGTGACTCCGGACTAGCGTACAGCACAGATACGCAGTATTTT
D: .; J: TRBJ1-5; size: few; V: TRBV28; CDR3: CASSLGRGPNQPQHF; DNA: TGTGCCAGCAGTTTGGGGAGGGGCCCCAATCAGCCCCAGCATTTT
D: TRBD1; J: TRBJ2-5; size: few; V: TRBV5-4; CDR3: CASSKTGDRETQYF; DNA: TGTGCCAGCAGCAAGACAGGGGACCGAGAGACCCAGTACTTC
D: TRBD1; J: TRBJ2-3; size: .; V: TRBV6-1; CDR3: CASSLGTGVITDTQYF; DNA: TGTGCCAGCAGTCTAGGGACAGGGGTAATCACAGATACGCAGTATTTT
D: .; J: TRBJ1-1; size: .; V: TRBV7-3; CDR3: CASSPYGGKNEAFF; DNA: TGTGCCAGCAGCCCCTACGGGGGGAAAAATGAAGCTTTCTTT
D: .; J: TRBJ2-3; size: .; V: TRBV6-1; CDR3: CASIWTIGGTDTQYF; DNA: TGTGCCAGCATTTGGACTATCGGGGGCACAGATACGCAGTATTTT
D: TRBD2; J: TRBJ2-4; size: many; V: TRBV2; CDR3: CASSGTSGLQYF; DNA: TGTGCCAGCAGCGGGACTAGCGGCCTTCAGTACTTC
D: .; J: TRBJ1-1; size: many; V: TRBV7-9; CDR3: CASSLGPEALF; DNA: TGTGCCAGCAGCTTGGGACCTGAAGCTCTCTTT
D: .; J: TRBJ2-2; size: .; V: TRBV7-2; CDR3: CASSEAPATGELFF; DNA: TGTGCCAGCAGCGAAGCGCCAGCCACCGGGGAGCTGTTTTTT
D: .; J: TRBJ1-1; size: .; V: TRBV20-1; CDR3: CSALWVQMNAEAFF; DNA: TGCAGTGCTTTGTGGGTCCAAATGAACGCTGAAGCTTTCTTT
D: .; J: TRBJ2-3; size: many; V: TRBV29-1; CDR3: CSVDTGPNTRGTDTQYF; DNA: TGCAGCGTTGATACAGGGCCCAATACCCGCGGGACAGATACGCAGTATTTT
D: .; J: TRBJ1-2; size: medium-sized; V: TRBV6-1; CDR3: CASSDKTYAGYGYTF; DNA: TGTGCCAGCAGTGACAAGACGTATGCGGGCTATGGCTACACCTTC
D: TRBD1; J: TRBJ1-1; size: many; V: TRBV5-6; CDR3: CASSSYRQGDMNTEAFF; DNA: TGTGCCAGCAGCTCGTACCGACAGGGGGATATGAACACTGAAGCTTTCTTT
D: TRBD2; J: TRBJ2-7; size: .; V: TRBV3-1; CDR3: CASSQVAGGSWWEQYF; DNA: TGTGCCAGCAGCCAAGTAGCGGGGGGTAGCTGGTGGGAGCAGTACTTC
D: .; J: TRBJ2-5; size: many; V: TRBV30; CDR3: CAWSGGISGKATQYF; DNA: TGTGCCTGGAGTGGGGGGATCAGCGGAAAGGCGACCCAGTACTTC
D: TRBD1; J: TRBJ2-2; size: many; V: TRBV7-3; CDR3: CASSQTGGGTGELFF; DNA: TGTGCCAGCAGCCAAACAGGGGGTGGCACCGGGGAGCTGTTTTTT
D: TRBD2; J: TRBJ2-2; size: many; V: TRBV7-6; CDR3: CASSPLVAGENTGELFF; DNA: TGTGCCAGCAGCCCTCTTGTAGCGGGGGAGAACACCGGGGAGCTGTTTTTT
D: .; J: TRBJ2-3; size: medium-sized; V: TRBV6-2/TRBV6-3; CDR3: CASSYYGPGTQYF; DNA: TGTGCCAGCAGTTACTATGGACCCGGTACGCAGTATTTT
D: .; J: TRBJ1-1; size: many; V: TRBV7-3; CDR3: CASSPQGGWTEAFF; DNA: TGTGCCAGCAGCCCCCAGGGTGGATGGACTGAAGCTTTCTTT
D: .; J: TRBJ1-2; size: .; V: TRBV27; CDR3: CASGGTTTSSCGYTF; DNA: TGTGCCAGCGGAGGTACTACCACCTCGTCTTGTGGCTACACCTTC
D: .; J: TRBJ2-3; size: many; V: TRBV28; CDR3: CASSISGFPDTQYF; DNA: TGTGCCAGCAGTATCAGCGGGTTTCCAGATACGCAGTATTTT
D: TRBD1; J: TRBJ2-7; size: many; V: TRBV19; CDR3: CATQDRGYSVEQYF; DNA: TGTGCCACCCAGGACAGGGGGTACTCGGTCGAGCAGTACTTC
D: .; J: TRBJ2-5; size: large; V: TRBV30; CDR3: CAWSPAPQETQYF; DNA: TGTGCCTGGTCCCCGGCCCCTCAAGAGACCCAGTACTTC
D: .; J: TRBJ1-3; size: many; V: TRBV11-1; CDR3: CASSHDPRSKRGNTIYF; DNA: TGTGCCAGCAGCCACGACCCCCGATCGAAAAGAGGAAACACCATATATTTT
D: TRBD1; J: TRBJ1-1; size: many; V: TRBV2; CDR3: CATWTAGGTEAFF; DNA: TGTGCCACATGGACGGCAGGGGGCACTGAAGCTTTCTTT
D: .; J: TRBJ1-1; size: few; V: TRBV28; CDR3: CASSSGNPNTESFF; DNA: TGTGCCAGCAGCTCCGGGAACCCTAACACCGAATCTTTCTTT
D: .; J: TRBJ2-1; size: .; V: TRBV6-4; CDR3: CASGSLVVGEQFF; DNA: TGTGCCAGCGGCTCCTTGGTAGTAGGGGAGCAGTTCTTC
D: .; J: TRBJ2-7; size: .; V: TRBV11-3; CDR3: CASSLRGQGGPYEQYF; DNA: TGTGCCAGCAGCTTAAGGGGGCAGGGGGGTCCCTACGAGCAGTACTTC
D: TRBD2; J: TRBJ2-1; size: .; V: TRBV11-2; CDR3: CASSLGTSGRYNEQFF; DNA: TGTGCCAGCAGCTTAGGGACTAGCGGGAGGTACAATGAGCAGTTCTTC
D: .; J: TRBJ1-1; size: medium-sized; V: TRBV6-1; CDR3: CASSDRESTEAFF; DNA: TGTGCCAGCAGTGACAGGGAGAGCACTGAAGCTTTCTTT
D: TRBD1; J: TRBJ2-7; size: .; V: TRBV25-1; CDR3: CASSAPGQGAYEQYF; DNA: TGTGCCAGCAGTGCCCCCGGACAGGGGGCTTACGAGCAGTACTTC
D: TRBD2; J: TRBJ2-2; size: many; V: TRBV7-8; CDR3: CASSLTVAGGINTGELFF; DNA: TGTGCCAGCAGCTTAACTGTGGCGGGAGGGATAAACACCGGGGAGCTGTTTTTT
D: TRBD2; J: TRBJ2-1; size: .; V: TRBV5-5; CDR3: CASTPLARHNEQFF; DNA: TGTGCCAGCACGCCACTAGCGAGGCACAATGAGCAGTTCTTC
D: .; J: TRBJ2-1; size: .; V: TRBV28; CDR3: CASRASDSYNEQFF; DNA: TGTGCCAGCAGGGCGTCGGACAGCTACAATGAGCAGTTCTTC
D: .; J: TRBJ1-4; size: many; V: TRBV6-1; CDR3: CASRDRESEKLFF; DNA: TGTGCCAGCAGGGACCGAGAATCCGAAAAACTGTTTTTT
D: .; J: TRBJ2-5; size: once; V: TRBV9; CDR3: CASRVAGQETQYF; DNA: TGTGCCAGCAGAGTAGCAGGGCAAGAGACACAGTACTTC
D: .; J: TRBJ2-3; size: .; V: TRBV6-1; CDR3: CASRAAHGTDTQYF; DNA: TGTGCCAGCAGGGCGGCCCATGGTACAGATACGCAGTATTTT